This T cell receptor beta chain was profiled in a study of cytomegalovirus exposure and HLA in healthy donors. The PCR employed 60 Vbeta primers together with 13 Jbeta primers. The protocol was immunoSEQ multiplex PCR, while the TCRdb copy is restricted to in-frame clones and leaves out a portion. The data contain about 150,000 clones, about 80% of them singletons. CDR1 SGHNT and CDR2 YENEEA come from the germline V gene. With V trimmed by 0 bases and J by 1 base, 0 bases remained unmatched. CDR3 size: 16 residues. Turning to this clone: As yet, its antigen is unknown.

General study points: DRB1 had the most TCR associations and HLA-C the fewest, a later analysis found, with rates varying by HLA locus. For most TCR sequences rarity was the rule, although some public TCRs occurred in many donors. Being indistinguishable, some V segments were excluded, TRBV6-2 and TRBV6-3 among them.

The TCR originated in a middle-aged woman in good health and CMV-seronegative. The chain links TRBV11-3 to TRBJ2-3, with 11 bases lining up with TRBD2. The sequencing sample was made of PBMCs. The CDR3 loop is CASSLDSGGGTDTQYF. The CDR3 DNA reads TGTGCCAGCAGCTTAGATAGCGGGGGGGGCACAGATACGCAGTATTTT.